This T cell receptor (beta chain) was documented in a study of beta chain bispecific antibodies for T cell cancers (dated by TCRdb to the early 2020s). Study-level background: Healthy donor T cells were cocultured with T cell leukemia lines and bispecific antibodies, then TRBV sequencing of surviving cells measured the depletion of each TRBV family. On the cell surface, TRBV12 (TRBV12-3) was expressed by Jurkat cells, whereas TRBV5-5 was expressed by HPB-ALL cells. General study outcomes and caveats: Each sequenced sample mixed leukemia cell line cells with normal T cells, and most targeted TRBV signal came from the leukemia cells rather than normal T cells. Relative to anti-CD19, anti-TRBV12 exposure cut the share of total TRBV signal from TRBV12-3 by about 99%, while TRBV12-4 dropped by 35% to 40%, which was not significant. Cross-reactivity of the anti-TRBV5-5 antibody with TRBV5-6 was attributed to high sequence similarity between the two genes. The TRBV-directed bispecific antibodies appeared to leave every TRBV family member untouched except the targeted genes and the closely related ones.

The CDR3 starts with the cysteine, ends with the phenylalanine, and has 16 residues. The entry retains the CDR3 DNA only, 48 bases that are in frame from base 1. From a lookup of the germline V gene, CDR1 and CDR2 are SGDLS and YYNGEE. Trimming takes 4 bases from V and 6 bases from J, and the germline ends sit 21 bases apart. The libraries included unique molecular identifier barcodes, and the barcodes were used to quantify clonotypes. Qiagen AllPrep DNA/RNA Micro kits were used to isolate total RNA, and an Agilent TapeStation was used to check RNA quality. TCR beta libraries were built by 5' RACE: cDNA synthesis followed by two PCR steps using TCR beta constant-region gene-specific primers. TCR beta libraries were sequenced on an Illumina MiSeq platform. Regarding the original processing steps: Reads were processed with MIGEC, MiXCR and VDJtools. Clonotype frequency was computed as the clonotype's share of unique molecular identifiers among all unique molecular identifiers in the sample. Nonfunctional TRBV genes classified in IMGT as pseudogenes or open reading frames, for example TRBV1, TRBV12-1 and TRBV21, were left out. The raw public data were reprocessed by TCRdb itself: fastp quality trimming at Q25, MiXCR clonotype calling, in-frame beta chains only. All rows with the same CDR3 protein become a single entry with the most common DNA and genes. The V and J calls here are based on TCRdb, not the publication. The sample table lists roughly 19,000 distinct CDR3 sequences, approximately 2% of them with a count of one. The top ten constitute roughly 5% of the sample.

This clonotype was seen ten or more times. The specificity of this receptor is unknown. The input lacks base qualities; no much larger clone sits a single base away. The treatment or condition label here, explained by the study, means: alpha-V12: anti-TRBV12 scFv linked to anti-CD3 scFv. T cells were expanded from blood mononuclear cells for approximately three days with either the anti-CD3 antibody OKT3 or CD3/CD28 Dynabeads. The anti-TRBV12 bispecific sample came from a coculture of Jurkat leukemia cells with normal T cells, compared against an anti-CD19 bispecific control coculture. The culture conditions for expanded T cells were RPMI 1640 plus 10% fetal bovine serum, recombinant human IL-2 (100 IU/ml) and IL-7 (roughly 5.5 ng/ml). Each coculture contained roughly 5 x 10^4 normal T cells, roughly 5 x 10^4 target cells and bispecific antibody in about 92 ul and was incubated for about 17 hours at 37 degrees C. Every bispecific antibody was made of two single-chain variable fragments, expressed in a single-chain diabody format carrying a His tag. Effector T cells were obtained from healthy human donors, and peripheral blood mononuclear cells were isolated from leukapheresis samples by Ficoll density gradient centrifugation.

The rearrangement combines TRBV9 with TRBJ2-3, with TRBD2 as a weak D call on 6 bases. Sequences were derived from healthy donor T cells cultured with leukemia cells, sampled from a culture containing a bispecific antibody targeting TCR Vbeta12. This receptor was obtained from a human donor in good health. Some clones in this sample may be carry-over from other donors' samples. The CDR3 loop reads CASSHPRAGLGDTQYF. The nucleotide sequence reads TGTGCCAGCAGCCACCCCCGGGCGGGGCTGGGGGATACGCAGTATTTT.